The 27 T cell receptor beta chains given below trace back to one sample, sequenced in a study of T cell responses to AZD1222 COVID-19 vaccine. Sequenced by immunoSEQ multiplex PCR; TCRdb stores in-frame clones only, minus some. The sample carries roughly 170,000 clones, 91% recorded once. The specimen comprised peripheral blood, sampled on day 0 of AZD1222 vaccination. The source of these receptors is an adult in good health.

The genes are TRBV4-3 and TRBJ2-7; D not certain. The CDR3 totals 13 residues. V was clipped by 6 bases and J by 9 bases, with 18 bases between them. The V gene's germline CDR1 is LGHNA and CDR2 YSLEER. The CDR3 region is CASSLTAPGVQYF. Here the CDR3 DNA reads TGCGCCAGCAGTTTGACGGCCCCTGGAGTGCAGTACTTC.

The rearrangement links TRBV5-1 to TRBJ1-2; D might be TRBD1 (6 bases). Germline CDR1 SGHRS, CDR2 YFSETQ. Trimming stripped 4 bases from V and 8 bases from J, with 21 bases between. This CDR3 region has 15 residues. The CDR3 loop is CASSPEGRGHEGYTF. DNA of the CDR3: TGCGCCAGCAGCCCAGAGGGCAGGGGACACGAGGGCTACACCTTC. Variable domain in full (rest from reference TRBV5-1 and TRBJ1-2): KAGVTQTPRYLIKTRGQQVTLSCSPISGHRSVSWYQQTPGQGLQFLFEYFSETQRNKGNFPGRFSGRQFSNSRSEMNVSTLELGDSALYLCASSPEGRGHEGYTFGSGTRLTVV.

The CDR3 DNA reads TGCAGCCCCGGAAGGATAGGAGGGACGCAGTATTTT. Amino acids: CSPGRIGGTQYF. V and J are TRBV29-1 and TRBJ2-3; TRBD2 might be the D (6 bases). Trimming cost V 8 bases and J 9 bases, with 18 bases left between them. Germline V gene sequence: CDR1 SQVTM, CDR2 ANQGSEA. The CDR3 runs 12 residues.

The chain joins TRBV12-3 or TRBV12-4 to TRBJ1-6; 8 nucleotides match TRBD1. V gave up 4 bases and J gave up 7 bases; unmatched junction bases: 0. CDR3 size: 13 residues. CDR3 DNA: TGTGCCAGCAGTTGGACAGGGAATTCACCCCTCCACTTT. Its protein is CASSWTGNSPLHF.

This rearrangement joins TRBV7-9 to TRBJ2-7; D not resolved. V shed 3 bases and J shed 6 bases, with 12 bases lying between them. There are 13 residues in the CDR3. Germline V lookup: CDR1 SEHNR, CDR2 FQNEAQ (reference sequence). The CDR3 here is CASSFKNSLEQYF. CDR3 in DNA: TGTGCCAGCAGCTTTAAAAACAGTCTCGAGCAGTACTTC.

The chain is built from TRBV4-1 and TRBJ1-1; TRBD1 matches at 10 bases. V shed 2 bases and J 6 bases; nucleotides not matched to a gene: 6. In germline, CDR1 is MGHRA, CDR2 YSYEKL. This CDR3 region has 15 residues. The CDR3 protein is CASSQPGQGKSEAFF. CDR3 coding DNA: TGCGCCAGCAGCCAACCGGGACAGGGGAAGTCTGAAGCTTTCTTT.

The rearrangement links TRBV28 to TRBJ1-5, with a tentative D call TRBD1 (5 bases). This CDR3 spans 14 amino acids. The ends were cut back, 3 bases at V and 3 bases at J, with 9 bases in the middle. Germline-derived CDR1 and CDR2 are MDHEN and SYDVKM. The DNA for the CDR3 is TGTGCCAGCAGTTTGGGGACGCCCAATCAGCCCCAGCATTTT. This encodes CASSLGTPNQPQHF.

The chain uses TRBV7-2 and TRBJ2-3; perhaps TRBD1 as D (7 bases). Germline lookup yields CDR1 SGHTA and CDR2 FQGNSA. V shed 5 bases and J shed 0 bases, with 12 bases lying between them. This CDR3 comprises 15 residues. The CDR3 region is CASSVGGGSTDTQYF. DNA of the CDR3: TGTGCCAGCAGCGTCGGAGGGGGCAGCACAGATACGCAGTATTTT. Looking up the rest from reference TRBV7-2 and TRBJ2-3 gives the full variable domain: GAGVSQSPSNKVTEKGKDVELRCDPISGHTALYWYRQSLGQGLEFLIYFQGNSAPDKSGLPSDRFSAERTGGSVSTLTIQRTQQEDSAVYLCASSVGGGSTDTQYFGPGTRLTVL.

This chain connects TRBV28 to TRBJ1-5; perhaps TRBD1 as D (5 bases). Germline values: CDR1 MDHEN, CDR2 SYDVKM. Between the trimmed V and J ends, which lost 4 bases and 2 bases, there was a span of 12 bases. The CDR3 is made up of 15 amino acids. The CDR3 sequence is CASSYRRVGNQPQHF. DNA of the CDR3: TGTGCCAGCAGTTACAGGCGGGTTGGCAATCAGCCCCAGCATTTT.

The V call is TRBV30, the J call TRBJ2-1; 12 bases match TRBD2. This CDR3 is 17 amino acids long. Losses at the gene ends were 1 base for V and 10 bases for J; bases not matched to a gene: 14. Germline CDR1 reads GTSNPN; CDR2 reads SVGIG (reference sequence). The CDR3 DNA follows: TGTGCCTGGAGTGAATTCGGCCCTAGCGGGGGGGCGTGGGAGCAGTTCTTC. Its translation: CAWSEFGPSGGAWEQFF.

This clone was counted once. The V and J genes are TRBV6-5 and TRBJ2-1; 12 nucleotides agree with TRBD2. Germline V gene lookup returns CDR1 MNHEY and CDR2 SVGAGI. This CDR3 has 13 residues. The V gene end was trimmed by 6 bases and the J gene end by 9 bases; junction bases not matched to a gene: 3. CDR3 nucleotides: TGTGCCAGCAGCGGGACTAGCGGGTCTGAGCAGTTCTTC. Its translation is CASSGTSGSEQFF.

The chain combines TRBV11-2 with TRBJ2-7; D is uncertain. V lost 2 bases, J lost 7 bases, and 12 bases lay in between. The CDR3 length is 13 residues. CDR1 SGHAT and CDR2 FQNNGV come from the germline V gene. CDR3 nucleotide sequence: TGTGCCAGCAGCTTATTTCCAGCTCGGGAGCAGTACTTC. Protein: CASSLFPAREQYF.

This sequence joins TRBV20-1 and TRBJ1-1; D call uncertain. The CDR3 is 12 amino acids. The germline V gene has CDR1 DFQATT and CDR2 SNEGSKA (reference sequence). V was shortened by 3 bases and J by 5 bases, with 10 bases between the two germline ends. The CDR3 DNA sequence: TGCAGTGCTAGTACGGGAGGTACTGAAGCTTTCTTT. Protein: CSASTGGTEAFF.

The chain joins TRBV6-5 to TRBJ1-1; 7 positions agree with TRBD1. CDR3 size: 15 residues. Germline V gene data show CDR1 as MNHEY and CDR2 as SVGAGI. Unmatched junction bases numbered 7, after V lost 2 bases and J lost 4 bases. CDR3 region: CASSYRGPVGTEAFF. In DNA, the CDR3 is TGTGCCAGCAGTTACAGGGGGCCGGTGGGCACTGAAGCTTTCTTT.

The chain combines TRBV19 with TRBJ2-1; no clear D gene. Trimming took 4 bases from V and 0 from J, leaving 7 bases between them. The germline CDR1 and CDR2 sequences are LNHDA and SQIVND (reference sequence). This CDR3 region has 14 residues. The CDR3 sequence is CASSRESSYNEQFF. For the CDR3, the DNA is TGTGCCAGTAGTAGAGAGAGCTCCTACAATGAGCAGTTCTTC.

In its sample, this clone was seen a few times. The genes are TRBV28 and TRBJ1-4; tentative D call: TRBD1 (5 bases). This CDR3 is 16 amino acids long. Germline CDR1 reads MDHEN; CDR2 reads SYDVKM. Trimming cost V 7 bases and J 7 bases, with 22 bases left between them. CDR3 amino acids: CASKQPGVVKVEKLFF. In DNA form, the CDR3 reads TGTGCCAGCAAGCAACCGGGGGTAGTAAAGGTTGAAAAACTGTTTTTT.

The chain uses TRBV27 and TRBJ2-5; no definite D call. The CDR3 consists of 14 residues. V was clipped by 5 bases and J by 4 bases, with 14 bases between them. Germline values: CDR1 MNHEY, CDR2 SMNVEV (reference sequence). The DNA of the CDR3 is TGTGCCAGCAGTCCAATACCCCCTCGAGAGACCCAGTACTTC. Translating it yields CASSPIPPRETQYF.

This rearrangement joins TRBV30 to TRBJ1-1, with TRBD1 as a possible D gene (6 bases). The CDR3 is made up of 13 amino acids. Germline loops: CDR1 GTSNPN, CDR2 SVGIG (reference sequence). V gave up 5 bases and J gave up 8 bases, with 18 bases separating them. The CDR3 coding sequence is TGTGCCTGGGGGGGGGCCGTAGGGGCCGAAGCTTTCTTT. Translating it yields CAWGGAVGAEAFF.

The rearrangement uses TRBV19 and TRBJ2-3, with 8 bases identical to TRBD1. The CDR3 contains 15 residues. Germline V CDR1 and CDR2: LNHDA, SQIVND (reference sequence). V lost 6 bases to trimming and J lost 0 bases; unmatched junction nucleotides: 5. The DNA of the CDR3 is TGTGCCAGTAGGGCGGACAGGGCCAGCACAGATACGCAGTATTTT. Amino acids: CASRADRASTDTQYF.

Comment on this clone: One end of the junction varies from germline; a read error may be responsible. V and J are TRBV28 and TRBJ1-3; 9 nucleotides line up with TRBD1. Looked up from germline, CDR1 is MDHEN and CDR2 is SYDVKM. The CDR3 extends over 11 amino acids. CDR3 residues: CASSLGQGLDF. The CDR3 bases are TGTGCCAGCAGCCTGGGACAGGGATTGGATTTT.

The rearrangement links TRBV30 to TRBJ1-6, with 8 bases aligning to TRBD1. V trimming: 2 bases; J trimming: 0 bases; junction bases outside the gene matches: 12. Germline assignment: CDR1 GTSNPN and CDR2 SVGIG (reference sequence). This CDR3 has 19 residues. CDR3 in amino acids: CAWSIRSGGLSSYNSPLHF. Written as DNA, the CDR3 is TGTGCCTGGAGTATCCGATCAGGGGGCCTGAGCTCCTATAATTCACCCCTCCACTTT.

The rearrangement links TRBV6-5 to TRBJ2-7; perhaps TRBD1 as D (5 bases). CDR3 size: 13 residues. V was cut by 5 bases and J by 3 bases, with 11 bases left in between. The V gene's germline CDR1 is MNHEY and CDR2 SVGAGI. CDR3 amino acids: CASSQGYDYEQYF. CDR3 bases: TGTGCCAGCAGTCAGGGATATGACTACGAGCAGTACTTC.

The chain employs TRBV19 and TRBJ2-7; D not certain. V was pared by 4 bases and J by 6 bases, with 10 bases between. The CDR3 loop spans 12 amino acids. The V gene's germline CDR1 is LNHDA and CDR2 SQIVND (reference sequence). DNA of the CDR3: TGTGCCAGTAGTACCTCCCCCCTCGAGCAGTACTTC. Translated: CASSTSPLEQYF.

The chain recombines TRBV5-1 with TRBJ1-4; D is undetermined. The germline CDR1 and CDR2 sequences are SGHRS and YFSETQ. Trimming left V 1 base short and J 7 bases short, with 14 bases between. The CDR3 totals 15 residues. The CDR3 nucleotides are TGCGCCAGCAGCTTGAAGGCCGGGCTAAGTGAAAAACTGTTTTTT. Translation: CASSLKAGLSEKLFF.

In its sample, this clone was seen once. This chain links TRBV29-1 with TRBJ2-7; 7 nucleotides line up with TRBD1. Germline CDR1 SQVTM, CDR2 ANQGSEA. The CDR3 is made up of 13 amino acids. V lost 5 bases to trimming and J lost 2 bases; unmatched junction nucleotides: 6. The CDR3 DNA reads as TGCAGCGTTTCGAGGACAGGCACCTACGAGCAGTACTTC. Translating gives CSVSRTGTYEQYF.

V gene TRBV29-1 combines with J gene TRBJ2-7; TRBD1 matches at 8 bases. V trimming: 6 bases; J trimming: 1 base; junction bases outside the gene matches: 5. Germline V CDR1 and CDR2: SQVTM, ANQGSEA. This CDR3 spans 13 amino acids. CDR3 nucleotides: TGCAGCGTCCGATGGGACAGGTCCTACGAGCAGTACTTC. It translates to CSVRWDRSYEQYF.

The chain employs TRBV27 and TRBJ2-1, with D maybe TRBD2 (6 bases). Germline CDR1 is MNHEY and CDR2 is SMNVEV (reference sequence). Trimming took 4 bases from V and 2 from J, leaving 18 bases between them. The CDR3 consists of 17 residues. The CDR3 DNA reads as TGTGCCAGCAGTTGCCGACTTTTGGTAGCGGCCTACAATGAGCAGTTCTTC. It yields the protein CASSCRLLVAAYNEQFF.